This TCR beta chain is from a study of cytomegalovirus exposure and HLA in healthy donors. Overall study context: A previous analysis identified around 120 million unique TCR beta sequences derived from 180 million or so T cells. Study-wide results and caveats: Apparent HLA restriction characterized most CMV-associated TCR beta chains in a later analysis.

Use of 60 Vbeta and 13 Jbeta primers characterized the PCR. Authors' methods: Unique TCR beta chains totaled 65 million to 95 million in a later count, with about 11 million of them shared. The repertoire was sequenced with immunoSEQ multiplex PCR; TCRdb's copy has only in-frame clones and lacks some. V and J calls and clone size are as listed in that table; D and trimming were resolved from the DNA. The data contain under 200,000 clones, over 70% of them singletons. Turning to this clone: Its specificity is unknown.

Germline V lookup: CDR1 SNHLY, CDR2 FYNNEI. The CDR3 extends over 13 amino acids. Trimming shortened V by 0 bases and J by 6 bases, and 5 bases separated the two germline ends. Sequencing was done on a sample of PBMCs. This TCR was recovered from a woman aged 50 to 60 in good health and CMV-seronegative. The gene calls are TRBV2 and TRBJ2-2; D ambiguous. The CDR3 sequence is CASSEAGAGELFF. The CDR3 DNA sequence: TGTGCCAGCAGTGAAGCGGGCGCCGGGGAGCTGTTTTTT.